The subject of this entry is one T cell receptor (beta chain). Germline V gene sequence: CDR1 MNHEY, CDR2 SMNVEV (reference sequence). The CDR3 length is 15 residues. V was trimmed by 3 bases and J by 0 bases, leaving 9 bases between them. The entry originates in a study of blood T cell repertoires in COVID-19. Whole-study context: Sites across the United States, Italy and Spain contributed samples from acute and convalescent COVID-19. T cells, B-cell-depleted T cells, or PBMCs supplied cDNA or gDNA.

Under the authors' procedure: Using reference gene primer amplification, nucleated cell counts were estimated. Sequencing used immunoSEQ multiplex PCR; TCRdb keeps in-frame clones, though not all of them. That table is the source of V, J and clone size, and D and trimming were worked out from the DNA. The repertoire holds fewer than 350,000 clones, with approximately 86% as singletons. The chain uses TRBV27 and TRBJ1-3; D uncertain. This TCR was sampled from a woman aged 25 to 39 who had recovered from COVID-19. The sequenced sample was peripheral blood. CDR3 coding DNA: TGTGCCAGCAGTTTCACGGTCGGCTCTGGAAACACCATATATTTT. Its protein is CASSFTVGSGNTIYF.